Below are 6 T cell receptor beta chains sequenced from a single sample in a study of blood T cell repertoires in COVID-19. Here immunoSEQ multiplex PCR was the method, and the copy in TCRdb shows in-frame clones only, minus some. This table has approximately 150,000 clones, 70% to 90% appearing once. The material sequenced was peripheral blood. Receptors originate from a man in his forties with acute or convalescent COVID-19.

The chain carries TRBV7-3 and TRBJ2-1; TRBD2 aligns across 7 bases. Germline lookup yields CDR1 SGHTA and CDR2 FQGTGA. V lost 0 bases and J lost 0; bases outside the gene matches: 5. This CDR3 region has 17 residues. For the CDR3, the DNA is TGTGCCAGCAGCTTAACGCCCGGGACTACCTCCTACAATGAGCAGTTCTTC. It specifies CASSLTPGTTSYNEQFF.

V gene TRBV28 combines with J gene TRBJ1-2; possibly TRBD1 for D (5 bases). This CDR3 has 15 amino acids. Trimming cost V 6 bases and J 0 bases, with 14 bases left between them. Germline V lookup: CDR1 MDHEN, CDR2 SYDVKM. The CDR3 reads CASSGYRTSNYGYTF. CDR3 nucleotide sequence: TGTGCCAGCAGCGGATACAGGACCTCTAACTATGGCTACACCTTC.

The genes are TRBV7-6 and TRBJ1-6; a possible D gene is TRBD1 (6 bases). V lost 8 bases, J lost 3 bases, and 17 bases lay in between. The CDR3 spans 16 residues. Germline V gives CDR1 SGHVS, CDR2 FNYEAQ. In DNA, the CDR3 is TGTGCCAGCGGGGAAGGGGGAGAGGGCTATAATTCACCCCTCCACTTT. It codes for CASGEGGEGYNSPLHF.

This clone has a single count. The V and J genes are TRBV5-4 and TRBJ1-1; D remains unclear. From germline, CDR1 is SGHNT and CDR2 YYREEE (reference sequence). CDR3 length: 14 residues. V was trimmed by 0 bases and J by 1 base, leaving 7 bases between them. The CDR3 DNA sequence: TGTGCCAGCAGCTTGGTTTCAGAGAACACTGAAGCTTTCTTT. It codes for CASSLVSENTEAFF.

This sequence joins TRBV7-9 and TRBJ1-3; D unclear. Trimming cost V 4 bases and J 0 bases, with 10 bases left between them. Germline lookup yields CDR1 SEHNR and CDR2 FQNEAQ (reference sequence). The CDR3 is made up of 15 amino acids. CDR3 loop: CASSSPQRSGNTIYF. CDR3 coding DNA: TGTGCCAGCAGCTCCCCGCAGCGCTCTGGAAACACCATATATTTT.

The chain has TRBV5-4 and TRBJ1-1; 7 bases are a match to TRBD1. The V gene's germline CDR1 is SGHNT and CDR2 YYREEE (reference sequence). The ends lost 5 bases at V and 10 bases at J; junction bases unmatched: 8. The CDR3 loop spans 12 amino acids. The CDR3 loop reads CASSWGGTAAFF. DNA for the CDR3: TGTGCCAGCAGTTGGGGCGGGACAGCAGCTTTCTTT.